This is a list of T cell receptor beta chains from one sample in a study of response to subunit inactivated influenza vaccine. From the RT-PCR reads, TCRdb called clonotypes with MiXCR, one entry per CDR3 protein. The table has about 700,000 distinct CDR3 sequences, around a sixth seen once. The material sequenced was PBMCs from blood, taken 11 to 12 days after vaccination. The receptors originated from a man aged 50 to 59 who received an inactivated influenza vaccine. The CDR3 runs from the conserved cysteine through the conserved F or W. Fields, in order: J gene, clone size, V gene, D gene, CDR3 DNA, CDR3 protein. The D gene is left open where the match is weak. For some rows the clone size is stated as once, few or many, or as a class when expanded; others skip it.

>TRBJ1-6|few|TRBV7-2|NA
TGTGCCAGCAGTGGCAGGCTAGATTCACCCCTCCACTTT
CASSGRLDSPLHF
>TRBJ1-5|NA|TRBV4-3|NA
TGCGCCAGCAGCCAAGAATGGGGTGGGAATCAGCCCCAGCATTTT
CASSQEWGGNQPQHF
>TRBJ2-5|NA|TRBV12-5|NA
TGTGCTAGTGGGTCAGAGTACCAAGAGACCCAGTACTTC
CASGSEYQETQYF
>TRBJ2-1|NA|TRBV6-6|TRBD2
TGTGCCAGCAGGAGCGGGACCCCCGGGGAGTTCTTC
CASRSGTPGEFF
>TRBJ2-5|NA|TRBV12-3/TRBV12-4|NA
TGTGCCAGCAGTTTTGAATCCGACGCGGAGACCCAGTACTTC
CASSFESDAETQYF
>TRBJ1-1|NA|TRBV6-2/TRBV6-3|NA
TGTGCCAGCAGTCACGGCGGCACTGAAGCTTTCTTT
CASSHGGTEAFF
>TRBJ2-4|few|TRBV11-1|NA
TGTGCCAGCACAAGTCTAGCCAAAAACATTCAGTACTTC
CASTSLAKNIQYF
>TRBJ2-1|NA|TRBV6-4|TRBD2
TGTGCCAGCAGTGACTCCGGGCTAGCGGGAATGAGCTCCTACAATGAGCAGTTCTTC
CASSDSGLAGMSSYNEQFF
>TRBJ2-3|NA|TRBV7-2|NA
TGTGCCAGCAGCTTAGCGCTCACCATTAGGGGTGATACGCAGTATTTT
CASSLALTIRGDTQYF
>TRBJ2-7|NA|TRBV25-1|NA
TGTGCCAGCAGTGGACAGGTTCCCTACGAGCAGTACTTC
CASSGQVPYEQYF
>TRBJ2-1|few|TRBV18|TRBD2
TGTGCCAGCTCTCGGCTTAGCGGGAGCACCTACAATGAGCAGTTCTTC
CASSRLSGSTYNEQFF
>TRBJ2-1|NA|TRBV7-2|NA
TGTGCCAGCAGCTTAGCGGGTAGAAGCGGTCCGGATGAGCAGTTCTTC
CASSLAGRSGPDEQFF
>TRBJ2-1|few|TRBV7-3|TRBD2
TGTGCCAGCAGCCCCCAGGGACTAGCGGGAGGAGCTGAGCAGTTCTTC
CASSPQGLAGGAEQFF
>TRBJ2-4|few|TRBV2|NA
TGTGCCAGCAGTGAACGGAGAGTAGCCAAAAACATTCAGTACTTC
CASSERRVAKNIQYF
>TRBJ1-5|NA|TRBV30|TRBD1
TGTGCCTGGGGCAGACAGGGGCTCGAGCCCCAGCATTTT
CAWGRQGLEPQHF
>TRBJ2-3|NA|TRBV5-1|NA
TGCGCCAGCAGCTTGTGGCAAGCTAGCCCCTCAGATACGCAGTATTTT
CASSLWQASPSDTQYF
>TRBJ2-1|few|TRBV15|NA
TGTGCCACCAGCAGGAATAACAGGGAAGCCGATGAGCAGTTCTTC
CATSRNNREADEQFF
>TRBJ1-3|NA|TRBV5-1|NA
TGCGCCAGCAGCCCATCGTCGAGGTCTGGAAACACCATATATTTT
CASSPSSRSGNTIYF
>TRBJ2-1|few|TRBV11-3|TRBD2
TGTGCCAGCAGCCCCTCCGGGGGGGGGTCCTACAATGAGCAGTTCTTC
CASSPSGGGSYNEQFF
>TRBJ1-5|NA|TRBV24-1|NA
TGTGCCACCAGTGAACAAAATCAGCCCCAGCATTTT
CATSEQNQPQHF
>TRBJ2-7|few|TRBV20-1|NA
TGCAGAGCCCGGAGGGGTCTCTTCGAGTACTTC
CRARRGLFEYF
>TRBJ2-7|NA|TRBV11-2|NA
TGTGCCAGCAGTCCGTTAGGGACGCTAGCCTACGAGCAGTACTTC
CASSPLGTLAYEQYF
>TRBJ2-1|NA|TRBV7-2|TRBD2
TGTGCCAGCAGCTTGGAGCGGGGGGGCCATAGTGAGCAGTTCTTC
CASSLERGGHSEQFF
>TRBJ2-2|NA|TRBV12-5|NA
TGTGCTAGTGGTTTAGAAGGGGGAGGTTACACCGGGGAGCTGTTTTTT
CASGLEGGGYTGELFF
>TRBJ1-3|few|TRBV12-3/TRBV12-4|NA
TGTGCCAGTCGATCAAACACCATATATTTT
CASRSNTIYF
>TRBJ2-5|NA|TRBV2|NA
TGTGCCAGCAGTGAACGGACGTACCAAGAGACCCAGTACTTC
CASSERTYQETQYF
>TRBJ2-1|NA|TRBV18|TRBD2
TGTGCCAGCTCCTCGGCTAGCGGGCCCAATGAGCAGTTCTTC
CASSSASGPNEQFF
>TRBJ1-5|NA|TRBV7-2|TRBD1
TGTGCCAGCAGCGCCCAGGGGGATAGCAATCAGCCCCAGCATTTT
CASSAQGDSNQPQHF